This is a list of T cell receptor beta chains from one sample in a study of blood T cells in healthy people across ages. MiXCR was run by TCRdb on the 5' RACE reads, yielding one entry per CDR3 protein. Of some 1.5 million distinct CDR3 sequences listed, around 40% are singletons. Sequenced material: blood. These receptors were collected from a woman younger than 35 in good health. The CDR3 runs from the conserved cysteine through the conserved F or W. The order of the fields is V gene, D gene, clone size, J gene, CDR3 DNA, CDR3 protein. D genes are given only for firm matches. Not all rows give a size; the values are once, few, many and, for expanded clones, a class.

>TRBV28|.|.|TRBJ1-1
TGTGCCAGCAGGGCTGGACACTCGAACACTGAAGCTTTCTTT
CASRAGHSNTEAFF
>TRBV28|.|.|TRBJ1-5
TGTGCCAGCAGTTTCCCCACTTGGCCCCAGCATTTT
CASSFPTWPQHF
>TRBV12-3/TRBV12-4|.|few|TRBJ1-5
TGTGCCAGCAGTTTAGACAGAAGCGGGAATCAGCCCCAGCATTTT
CASSLDRSGNQPQHF
>TRBV20-1|TRBD1|.|TRBJ2-7
TGCAGTGCTACGGACAGGCTGACGGAGCAGTACTTC
CSATDRLTEQYF
>TRBV7-2|.|.|TRBJ2-7
TGTGCCAGCAGCCGTCAGGGGACTGAGCAGTACTTC
CASSRQGTEQYF
>TRBV12-3/TRBV12-4|.|.|TRBJ1-1
TGTGCCATAACAAGTTCAGTGAACACTGAAGCTTTCTTT
CAITSSVNTEAFF
>TRBV27|.|many|TRBJ2-2
TGTGCCAGCAGTTTAAGGGCCGGGGAGCTGTTTTTT
CASSLRAGELFF
>TRBV29-1|.|.|TRBJ1-2
TGCAGCGTTGATAGGGCAGAATCGGACTATGGCTACACCTTC
CSVDRAESDYGYTF
>TRBV7-8|TRBD2|few|TRBJ2-1
TGTGCCAGCAGCTCCCTTTGGGGGGGGAGCAATGAGCAGTTCTTC
CASSSLWGGSNEQFF
>TRBV7-8|.|.|TRBJ2-1
TGTGCCAGCAGCTCTGTACGGGGACCATACAATGAGCAGTTCTTC
CASSSVRGPYNEQFF
>TRBV29-1|TRBD1|.|TRBJ1-1
TGCAGCGTTAGGGACAGCCGGGGAAACACTGAAGCTTTCTTT
CSVRDSRGNTEAFF
>TRBV20-1|TRBD1|.|TRBJ1-1
TGCAGTGCCTCTAGGACAGGGTTCATGAACACTGAAGCTTTCTTT
CSASRTGFMNTEAFF
>TRBV20-1|.|few|TRBJ1-6
TGCAGTGCTACAATAGGGGTCCTTAATTCACCCCTCCACTTT
CSATIGVLNSPLHF
>TRBV20-1|TRBD1|.|TRBJ1-4
TGCAGTGCTAGAGATCGGACAGGGGTTTATTATGAAAAACTGTTTTTT
CSARDRTGVYYEKLFF
>TRBV18|.|few|TRBJ2-7
TGTGCCAGCTCACCAAGGGACACCCGCTCCTACGAGCAGTACTTC
CASSPRDTRSYEQYF
>TRBV27|.|.|TRBJ2-3
TGTGCCAGCAGTTTATTAGGGGCTTCTACAGATACGCAGTATTTT
CASSLLGASTDTQYF
>TRBV7-9|.|.|TRBJ1-2
TGTGCCAGCAGCATACAATCCGGGGCCGACTATGGCTACACCTTC
CASSIQSGADYGYTF
>TRBV9|TRBD1|.|TRBJ1-4
TGTGCCAGCAGCGTTGGACAGGGGAAAAAGAATGAAAAACTGTTTTTT
CASSVGQGKKNEKLFF
>TRBV7-2|.|.|TRBJ2-5
TGTGCCAGCAGCCACAAGGGACACCGACTCCAAGAGACCCAGTACTTC
CASSHKGHRLQETQYF
>TRBV27|TRBD1|few|TRBJ2-5
TGTGCCAGCAGTTCCCTCTTCAGGGGGTCGGTAACTTCAGGGTCGGTGGAGCAGTACTTC
CASSSLFRGSVTSGSVEQYF
>TRBV7-2|.|few|TRBJ1-2
TGTGCCAGCAGCCCGACGACAATTATGCAGGTCGGCTACACCTTC
CASSPTTIMQVGYTF
>TRBV20-1|TRBD2|.|TRBJ2-1
TGCAGTGCCACTTCTCTAGCGGGAGTCCCCTACAATGAGCAGTTCTTC
CSATSLAGVPYNEQFF
>TRBV12-3/TRBV12-4|.|.|TRBJ2-5
TGTGCCAGCACCCTTCGGACGGGACTCACCGCGGAGACCCAGTACTTC
CASTLRTGLTAETQYF
>TRBV29-1|TRBD2|few|TRBJ2-3
TGCAGCGTCTTGACTAGCGGGGCTGGAGGTACGCAGTATTTT
CSVLTSGAGGTQYF
>TRBV10-3|.|.|TRBJ2-1
TGTGCCATCAGTGAGTTCCAACGGGACAATGGGCAGTTCTTC
CAISEFQRDNGQFF
>TRBV7-9|TRBD1|.|TRBJ1-1
TGTGCCAGCAGCTTCAAACAGGGGGGTATTGAAGCTTTCTTT
CASSFKQGGIEAFF